Each of the 30 T cell receptor beta chains below was sequenced from the same sample in a study of cytomegalovirus exposure and HLA in healthy donors. Here immunoSEQ multiplex PCR was the method, and the copy in TCRdb shows in-frame clones only, minus some. The sample carries some 69,000 clones, approximately 94% recorded once. Specimen: PBMCs. The receptors here all came from a young man in good health and CMV-seropositive.

This clone was observed a single time. V usage is TRBV7-9 and J usage is TRBJ2-1; D is possibly TRBD1 (5 bases). CDR3 size: 16 residues. Trimming stripped 4 bases from V and 1 base from J, with 14 bases between. Germline-derived CDR1 and CDR2 are SEHNR and FQNEAQ (reference sequence). CDR3: CASSSTPRGSYNEQFF. CDR3 nucleotides: TGTGCCAGCAGCTCGACACCTAGGGGTTCCTACAATGAGCAGTTCTTC.

The chain employs TRBV6-5 and TRBJ2-7, with unresolved D. The CDR3 is 15 residues long. The ends were cut back, 5 bases at V and 2 bases at J, with 16 bases in the middle. Germline CDR1 reads MNHEY; CDR2 reads SVGAGI. The CDR3: CASSPYRNPTYEQYF. Here the CDR3 DNA reads TGTGCCAGCAGTCCCTATCGAAATCCAACCTACGAGCAGTACTTC.

This CDR3 reads CASSYREAYEQYF. CDR3 bases: TGTGCCAGCAGTTACCGGGAGGCATACGAGCAGTACTTC. V is TRBV6-5 and J is TRBJ2-7; 7 bases align to TRBD2. Germline loops: CDR1 MNHEY, CDR2 SVGAGI. This CDR3 spans 13 amino acids. V lost 2 bases to trimming and J lost 4 bases; unmatched junction nucleotides: 2.

The chain links TRBV6-5 to TRBJ2-3, with D possibly being TRBD1 (6 bases). V dropped 0 bases and J dropped 5 bases, with 9 bases sitting between them. Germline CDR1 MNHEY, CDR2 SVGAGI. There are 14 residues in the CDR3. The CDR3 DNA follows: TGTGCCAGCAGTTACTCGGGGACACTAGATACGCAGTATTTT. Encoded protein: CASSYSGTLDTQYF.

This chain uses TRBV11-2 with TRBJ1-2; a possible D gene is TRBD1 (5 bases). CDR1 is SGHAT and CDR2 is FQNNGV in the germline V gene. Trimming took off 5 bases at V and 4 bases at J, with 20 bases between the two ends. The CDR3 loop spans 16 amino acids. The CDR3 coding sequence is TGTGCCAGCAGCCTTCACGGGTCCTACCAGGGCTATGGCTACACCTTC. Its protein product is CASSLHGSYQGYGYTF.

This clone has only one observation. CDR3 sequence (DNA): TGTGCCAGCAGGGGGACTAGATCAATCCCCGTACAATGTGAGCAGTTCTTC. Encoded protein: CASRGTRSIPVQCEQFF. J is TRBJ2-1 and V is TRBV21-1; the table's D call, TRBD2, has no DNA check behind it. TRBV21-1 is shown as a pseudogene. The CDR3 covers 17 residues.

This clone was found once. This chain joins TRBV2 and TRBJ2-1, with D maybe TRBD2 (6 bases). Germline V lookup: CDR1 SNHLY, CDR2 FYNNEI. V was cut by 8 bases and J by 1 base, with 12 bases left in between. The CDR3 covers 14 residues. The DNA of the CDR3 is TGTGCCAGCCTAAAGCGGGTATCCTACAATGAGCAGTTCTTC. Protein product: CASLKRVSYNEQFF. The full variable domain, rest sourced from reference TRBV2 and TRBJ2-1, is EPEVTQTPSHQVTQMGQEVILRCVPISNHLYFYWYRQILGQKVEFLVSFYNNEISEKSEIFDDQFSVERPDGSNFTLKIRSTKLEDSAMYFCASLKRVSYNEQFFGPGTRLTVL.

This rearrangement joins TRBV18 to TRBJ2-5, with D possibly matching TRBD2 (6 bases). This CDR3 has 13 amino acids. V lost 4 bases and J 3 bases, leaving 9 bases between the germline ends. CDR1 is KGHSH and CDR2 is LQKENI in the germline V gene. CDR3 nucleotide sequence: TGTGCCAGCTCACAGGGGAGGAAAGAGACCCAGTACTTC. Its translation: CASSQGRKETQYF.

This clone was found once. The chain recombines TRBV23-1 with TRBJ1-1; D gene unclear. TRBV23-1 has ORF status, its function being uncertain. The germline V and J ends were trimmed by 4 bases and 11 bases, with 20 bases remaining between them. This CDR3 is built from 14 residues. The CDR3 nucleotides are TGCGCCAGCAGTCGAAGAAGAAAGATTCTAAAGGCTTTCTTT. This gives the protein CASSRRRKILKAFF.

The V and J genes are TRBV4-3 and TRBJ2-3; a possible D gene is TRBD2 (6 bases). This CDR3 comprises 15 residues. The germline V and J ends were trimmed by 1 base and 5 bases, with 13 bases remaining between them. CDR1 and CDR2 from the germline V gene are LGHNA and YSLEER. The CDR3 spells CASSQVSGYRDTQYF. Here the CDR3 DNA reads TGCGCCAGCAGCCAAGTGAGCGGGTACCGAGATACGCAGTATTTT.

The chain is built from TRBV28 and TRBJ1-2; 7 positions match TRBD1. This CDR3 contains 12 residues. Germline loops: CDR1 MDHEN, CDR2 SYDVKM. The V segment lost 4 bases and the J segment 12 bases; nucleotides outside the gene matches: 8. The CDR3 DNA sequence: TGTGCCAGCAGTTCAGATGCCGGGACAGACACCTTC. Translation: CASSSDAGTDTF.

The chain employs TRBV7-9 and TRBJ1-2; D gene ambiguous. The germline gives CDR1 SEHNR, CDR2 FQNEAQ (reference sequence). Trimming cost V 5 bases and J 0 bases, with 13 bases left between them. The CDR3 length is 15 residues. CDR3 residues: CASSPTVGANYGYTF. Here the CDR3 DNA reads TGTGCCAGCAGCCCGACTGTTGGCGCTAACTATGGCTACACCTTC.

The count of this clone is one. J is TRBJ1-1 and V is TRBV19, with 8 bases aligning to TRBD1. J was trimmed by 1 base and V by 4 bases; bases with no gene match: 8. Germline CDR1 LNHDA, CDR2 SQIVND (reference sequence). CDR3 length equals 16 residues. CDR3 protein: CASSTRQGYTNTEAFF. CDR3 nucleotides: TGTGCCAGTAGTACTCGACAGGGGTATACGAACACTGAAGCTTTCTTT.

V usage is TRBV4-1 and J usage is TRBJ1-2, with TRBD1 matching 10 bases. The trim removed 4 bases at V and 4 bases at J, leaving 15 bases unmatched. The CDR3 covers 18 residues. CDR1 and CDR2 from the germline V gene are MGHRA and YSYEKL. CDR3 bases: TGCGCCAGCAGCCCCCAACGGGACAGGGGTTTTTTTTTCTATGGCTACACCTTC. The encoded protein is CASSPQRDRGFFFYGYTF.

The chain carries TRBV6-1 and TRBJ1-4; 7 bases map to TRBD1. This CDR3 has 13 amino acids. In germline, CDR1 is MNHNS, CDR2 SASEGT. V lost 4 bases and J lost 8; bases outside the gene matches: 4. CDR3 nucleotides: TGTGCCAGCAGTGCCAGGGGGTACGAAAAACTGTTTTTT. This translates into CASSARGYEKLFF.

This chain links TRBV11-2 with TRBJ2-2; TRBD1 might be the D (7 bases). The V gene's germline CDR1 is SGHAT and CDR2 FQNNGV. The V and J ends lost 0 bases and 7 bases respectively, with 15 bases between them. The CDR3 totals 16 residues. The DNA of the CDR3 is TGTGCCAGCAGCTTAGAGGGCGCAGGGGGGTTCGGGGAGCTGTTTTTT. This encodes CASSLEGAGGFGELFF.

The sample holds one count of this clone. This chain's CDR3 is CASSRVLAWSTDTQYF. DNA of the CDR3: TGTGCCAGCAGCCGGGTACTCGCGTGGAGCACAGATACGCAGTATTTT. The chain recombines TRBV7-2 with TRBJ2-3; D not certain. V was shortened by 5 bases and J by 0 bases, with 15 bases between the two germline ends. The germline gives CDR1 SGHTA, CDR2 FQGNSA. This CDR3 comprises 16 residues.

This chain uses TRBV29-1 with TRBJ2-3, with 8 positions matching TRBD2. Germline CDR1 and CDR2: SQVTM and ANQGSEA. CDR3 length: 14 amino acids. V dropped 5 bases and J dropped 2; count of bases not matched to a gene: 6. CDR3 sequence reads: CSVRRGDNTDTQYF. In DNA form, the CDR3 reads TGCAGCGTTCGGCGGGGGGACAACACAGATACGCAGTATTTT.

The J gene is TRBJ2-7, the V gene TRBV19, with D possibly matching TRBD2 (5 bases). Deletions cut 2 bases from V and 6 bases from J, with 17 bases between. CDR1 and CDR2 from the germline V gene are LNHDA and SQIVND (reference sequence). CDR3 length equals 15 residues. In DNA, the CDR3 is TGTGCCAGTAGTATACGCCCAGCGGAAGAAGGCGAGCAGTACTTC. This encodes CASSIRPAEEGEQYF. Full variable domain (missing parts from reference TRBV19 and TRBJ2-7): DGGITQSPKYLFRKEGQNVTLSCEQNLNHDAMYWYRQDPGQGLRLIYYSQIVNDFQKGDIAEGYSVSREKKESFPLTVTSAQKNPTAFYLCASSIRPAEEGEQYFGPGTRLTVT.

This sequence joins TRBV11-2 and TRBJ1-2, with TRBD1 identical over 10 bases. V lost 8 bases to trimming and J lost 7 bases; unmatched junction nucleotides: 10. This CDR3 contains 14 residues. Germline lookup yields CDR1 SGHAT and CDR2 FQNNGV. The CDR3 sequence: CASRNRTGGFGYTF. The CDR3 DNA is TGTGCCAGCCGTAACCGGACAGGGGGTTTTGGCTACACCTTC.

The chain carries TRBV4-3 and TRBJ1-5; 8 nucleotides line up with TRBD1. In germline, CDR1 is LGHNA, CDR2 YSLEER. The junction had 9 bases not matched to a gene; V was cut back by 0 bases and J by 14 bases. The CDR3 totals 14 residues. DNA for the CDR3: TGCGCCAGCAGCCAAGATCGCGGACAGGGTAAGGAGCATTTT. Its translation is CASSQDRGQGKEHF.

This clone has a single count. The rearrangement joins TRBV7-9 to TRBJ2-7, with D hard to call. With 5 bases removed from V and 4 bases from J, the gap between germline ends came to 9 bases. This CDR3 spans 12 amino acids. From germline, CDR1 is SEHNR and CDR2 FQNEAQ (reference sequence). The CDR3, as DNA: TGTGCCAGCAGCCCCCGGTCTTACGAGCAGTACTTC. Its translation is CASSPRSYEQYF.

The rearrangement joins TRBV5-1 to TRBJ2-4; TRBD2 matches 7 bases. The V segment lost 2 bases and the J segment 9 bases; nucleotides outside the gene matches: 8. Germline V gives CDR1 SGHRS, CDR2 YFSETQ. The CDR3 has 14 residues. This chain's CDR3 is CASSLRGPGGIQYF. The CDR3 DNA reads as TGCGCCAGCAGCTTAAGAGGGCCGGGAGGCATTCAGTACTTC.

This chain joins TRBV9 and TRBJ2-7, with 7 bases identical to TRBD1. CDR1 is SGDLS and CDR2 is YYNGEE in the germline V gene. J gave up 2 bases and V 0 bases, and 5 bases lay outside the gene matches. The CDR3 is 15 amino acids. Here the CDR3 DNA reads TGTGCCAGCAGCGTAGGTCAGGGGACAGCCTACGAGCAGTACTTC. It specifies CASSVGQGTAYEQYF.

V usage is TRBV5-6 and J usage is TRBJ2-2, with 8 bases fitting TRBD2. This CDR3 contains 17 residues. After removal of 3 bases from V and 6 bases from J, the junction contained 13 bases not matched to a gene. From germline, CDR1 is SGHDT and CDR2 YYEEEE. The DNA of the CDR3 is TGTGCCAGCAGCTGGGCGGGTAGCGGGATTGGCCCCGGGGAGCTGTTTTTT. This translates into CASSWAGSGIGPGELFF.

V is TRBV5-1 and J is TRBJ2-4; D possibly corresponds to TRBD1 (6 bases). CDR3 size: 18 residues. Deletions cut 0 bases from V and 0 bases from J, with 16 bases between. Germline V gene sequence: CDR1 SGHRS, CDR2 YFSETQ. The CDR3 coding sequence is TGCGCCAGCAGCTTGGGGGCGACAGGACTCCTAGCCAAAAACATTCAGTACTTC. This codes for CASSLGATGLLAKNIQYF.

The chain has TRBV5-1 and TRBJ2-3, with a weak D call TRBD2 (5 bases). V was clipped by 0 bases and J by 3 bases, with 5 bases between them. The CDR3 runs to 13 residues. Germline loops: CDR1 SGHRS, CDR2 YFSETQ. CDR3 DNA: TGCGCCAGCAGCTTGGCGGGGACAGATACGCAGTATTTT. Translating it yields CASSLAGTDTQYF.

The chain carries TRBV30 and TRBJ2-5; 7 positions match TRBD1. V shed 4 bases and J 0 bases; nucleotides not matched to a gene: 5. This CDR3 comprises 14 residues. Germline V gene sequence: CDR1 GTSNPN, CDR2 SVGIG (reference sequence). In DNA form, the CDR3 reads TGTGCCTGGACCGCGACAGGGTACCAAGAGACCCAGTACTTC. Its translation is CAWTATGYQETQYF.

This chain joins TRBV7-3 and TRBJ2-5, with D perhaps matching TRBD2 (5 bases). With 0 bases removed from V and 1 base from J, the gap between germline ends came to 15 bases. CDR3 length: 17 residues. Germline loops: CDR1 SGHTA, CDR2 FQGTGA. DNA for the CDR3: TGTGCCAGCAGCTTAACCGGAAACCGGGAAACCCAAGAGACCCAGTACTTC. The encoded protein is CASSLTGNRETQETQYF.

This clone has a single count. The rearrangement joins TRBV9 to TRBJ2-1, with 9 bases identical to TRBD1. The CDR3 loop spans 15 amino acids. Per germline, CDR1 SGDLS and CDR2 YYNGEE. Trimming cost V 0 bases and J 6 bases; bases outside gene matches: 4. This chain's CDR3 is CASSVVDRGFNEQFF. CDR3 coding DNA: TGTGCCAGCAGCGTAGTTGACAGGGGGTTCAATGAGCAGTTCTTC.